This TCR beta chain came from a study of blood T cell repertoires in COVID-19 (dated by TCRdb to 2020 to 2021). In terms of the full investigation: Samples from collaborators originated in the United States, Italy and Spain and spanned both the acute and convalescent phases of COVID-19. The material from the prospective study consisted of cDNA or gDNA derived from T cells, B-cell-depleted T cells, or PBMCs. Subjects who had been exposed to COVID-19, were actively infected with it, or had recovered from it provided the deeply sampled blood TCRbeta repertoires that made up the dataset. The repertoires were released in a freely available public database intended as a resource for research on the immune response to SARS-CoV-2. Samples were obtained from the ongoing ImmuneRACE study (first 160 participants) and from approximately 1,200 subjects provided by 6 global collaborators. The sample metadata nearly always contained a de-identified subject ID, COVID-19 status, age in years and sex. Where available, HLA class I and class II types were taken from metadata supplied by the sample provider and were not determined by assay-based typing.

Samples from volunteer blood donors who had recovered from COVID-19 were contributed by a second Seattle source. Each collaborating institution followed its own protocols to collect whole blood in K2EDTA tubes. For TCRbeta analysis, collaborators shipped samples as frozen whole blood, isolated PBMCs, or DNA extracted from either of those sample types. The immunoSEQ Assay, a bias-controlled multiplex PCR, was used to amplify TCRbeta CDR3 regions from genomic DNA. Per the authors' processing: Nucleated cell counts per sample were estimated from amplification of reference gene primers within the assay. Sequence reads were collapsed and filtered to measure the absolute abundance of every unique TCRbeta CDR3 rearrangement. For each sample, productive Simpson clonality was calculated as the square root of Simpson's diversity index across productive rearrangements. The immuneACCESS repertoire file appears here via TCRdb, limited to in-frame rearrangements. These files lack a portion of the clones; in checked studies, under half of the deficit traces to unresolved V genes, and the cause of the others is not known. V, J and clone size are those of that table, while D and trimming were read from the DNA. This sample has a few hundred thousand clones in its table, and around 86% of those were observed once. Clones ranked in the top ten supply about 2.2% of the sample.

General study outcomes and caveats: Clinical and demographic metadata were provided uncurated, with the amount varying by source and participant.

As for this clone: This receptor's antigen is unknown. No base qualities exist here, and no much larger clone lies one base off it.

For CDR1 and CDR2, the germline V gene (reference sequence) lists GTSNPN and SVGIG. Its CDR3 holds 13 amino acids, cysteine through phenylalanine. The CDR3 DNA has 39 bases and is translated from base 1. The junction carries 12 bases between V and J, which are trimmed by 5 bases and 4 bases respectively. Input material: peripheral blood. The rearranged segments are TRBV30 and TRBJ2-1; TRBD1 might be the D gene, on 6 matching bases. The sequence was obtained from a man younger than 45 who had recovered from COVID-19. The CDR3 region reads CAWGQTSYNEQFF. Read as DNA, the sequence is TGTGCCTGGGGACAGACTTCATACAATGAGCAGTTCTTC.